This TCR beta chain was obtained from a study of blood T cell repertoires in COVID-19. Across the whole study: Acute-phase and convalescent COVID-19 samples originated in the United States, Italy and Spain. T cells, B-cell-depleted T cells, or PBMCs supplied cDNA or gDNA.

Source study methods: Estimates of nucleated cell counts were drawn from the amplification of reference gene primers. Assay: immunoSEQ multiplex PCR; the TCRdb copy retains only in-frame clones and omits some. The DNA gave D and trimming, while V, J and clone size come from that table. The data hold a few hundred thousand clones, with roughly nine tenths observed a single time. The germline CDR1 and CDR2 sequences are LGHNA and YSLEER. Trimming removed 4 bases from V and 0 bases from J; junction bases left unmatched: 11. The CDR3 runs to 18 residues. This TCR was recovered from a man aged 60 to 69 with acute or convalescent COVID-19. The gene calls are TRBV4-3 and TRBJ2-3, with 9 bases aligning to TRBD1. Sequencing was carried out using peripheral blood. The CDR3, as DNA: TGCGCCAGCAGCCGAGAGACAGGGGGGAGGGTTAGCACAGATACGCAGTATTTT. This codes for CASSRETGGRVSTDTQYF.